These 17 T cell receptor beta chains came from one sample sequenced in a study of graft-versus-host responses after intestinal transplantation. No antigens are known for them. Using immunoSEQ multiplex PCR, the repertoire was profiled, and TCRdb retains in-frame clones only, with some absent. Of about 82,000 clones listed, around 90% are singletons. The sample here was unstimulated CD4+ T cells sorted from spleen or lymph node cells, taken before transplant. Source of these receptors: a human donor who was the organ donor for an intestinal transplant.

The rearrangement uses TRBV29-1 and TRBJ1-2, with D possibly TRBD1 on 6 matching bases. The V and J ends lost 0 bases and 6 bases respectively, with 26 bases between them. The CDR3 sequence is 18 residues long. Germline V lookup: CDR1 SQVTM, CDR2 ANQGSEA. CDR3 loop: CSVEDRIIRTERLNGYTF. Written as DNA, the CDR3 is TGCAGCGTTGAAGATAGAATAATAAGGACAGAGCGGTTGAATGGCTACACCTTC.

The chain has TRBV10-3 and TRBJ2-5; 11 positions match TRBD2. The J call could be wrong; TRBJ2-7 is a better fit for the DNA end. There are 16 residues in the CDR3. CDR1 ENHRY and CDR2 SYGVKD come from the germline V gene. CDR3 loop: CAISDGSTSGIYEQYF. The DNA of the CDR3 is TGTGCCATCAGTGACGGCTCGACTAGCGGGATCTACGAGCAGTACTTC.

The chain joins TRBV7-9 to TRBJ1-2; D is unresolved. The CDR3 consists of 12 residues. In germline, CDR1 is SEHNR, CDR2 FQNEAQ (reference sequence). Trimming removed 3 bases at V and 5 bases at J, with 7 bases between. The DNA of the CDR3 is TGTGCCAGCAGCTTCGCTAGTTATGGCTACACCTTC. This gives the protein CASSFASYGYTF.

This chain joins TRBV28 and TRBJ1-5, with D possibly being TRBD1 (6 bases). Germline V gene lookup returns CDR1 MDHEN and CDR2 SYDVKM. This CDR3 spans 16 amino acids. V gave up 5 bases and J gave up 0 bases, with 14 bases separating them. The CDR3 DNA reads as TGTGCCAGCAGTATAAGGGGGTGGGTTAGCAATCAGCCCCAGCATTTT. It yields the protein CASSIRGWVSNQPQHF.

The chain is built from TRBV5-8 and TRBJ1-2, with D maybe TRBD1 (5 bases). Germline V gene data show CDR1 as SGHTS and CDR2 as YDEGEE. The CDR3 is 13 residues long. V lost 4 bases and J lost 4, with 11 bases in between. The CDR3 spells CASSGGEFYGYTF. The CDR3 DNA is TGTGCCAGCAGCGGAGGGGAATTCTATGGCTACACCTTC.

This clone occurred once. The chain combines TRBV6-1 with TRBJ2-3, with D possibly TRBD2 on 5 matching bases. This CDR3 is built from 14 residues. Trimming left V 6 bases short and J 1 base short, with 11 bases between. Germline V CDR1 and CDR2: MNHNS, SASEGT. The CDR3 is CASRTERGTDTQYF. The CDR3 DNA reads TGTGCCAGCAGGACGGAGAGGGGCACAGATACGCAGTATTTT.

This chain joins TRBV6-1 and TRBJ1-2; tentative D call: TRBD1 (5 bases). CDR1 is MNHNS, CDR2 SASEGT, per germline. Between the trimmed V and J ends, which lost 2 bases and 0 bases, there was a span of 19 bases. The CDR3 sequence is 18 residues long. DNA for the CDR3: TGTGCCAGCAGTGAACCCCAGGGTCAATTCCTACCTAACTATGGCTACACCTTC. Amino acid sequence: CASSEPQGQFLPNYGYTF.

This CDR3 reads CASSRNRGTSGRQETQYF. Written as DNA, the CDR3 is TGTGCCAGCAGCCGAAATCGAGGGACTAGCGGGAGACAAGAGACCCAGTACTTC. The chain carries TRBV4-2 and TRBJ2-5, with 14 bases that match TRBD2. With V trimmed by 4 bases and J by 2 bases, 9 bases remained unmatched. The CDR3 extends over 18 amino acids. Germline V lookup: CDR1 LGHNA, CDR2 YNFKEQ.

The CDR3 region is CSVYGTGGTDTQYF. CDR3 coding DNA: TGCAGCGTTTACGGGACAGGGGGCACAGATACGCAGTATTTT. The V call is TRBV29-1, the J call TRBJ2-3; 10 bases align to TRBD1. V was clipped by 5 bases and J by 1 base; unmatched bases: 3. The CDR3 loop spans 14 amino acids. Germline V CDR1 and CDR2: SQVTM, ANQGSEA.

This chain connects TRBV11-2 to TRBJ2-7, with 15 bases lining up with TRBD2. The CDR3 consists of 15 residues. Germline CDR1 and CDR2: SGHAT and FQNNGV. After removal of 4 bases from V and 5 bases from J, the junction contained 3 bases not matched to a gene. CDR3 in amino acids: CASSSWTSGRDEQYF. CDR3 coding DNA: TGTGCCAGCAGCTCTTGGACTAGCGGGAGGGACGAGCAGTACTTC.

The chain has TRBV5-1 and TRBJ2-5; D is unresolved. Germline loops: CDR1 SGHRS, CDR2 YFSETQ. Trimming left V 0 bases short and J 0 bases short, with 9 bases between. The CDR3 has 15 residues. For the CDR3, the DNA is TGCGCCAGCAGCTTGGGTGGCAGATACCAAGAGACCCAGTACTTC. Protein: CASSLGGRYQETQYF.

Only one count was recorded for this clone. V gene TRBV27 combines with J gene TRBJ1-1; possibly TRBD1 for D (6 bases). The CDR3 length is 16 residues. Looked up from germline, CDR1 is MNHEY and CDR2 is SMNVEV (reference sequence). Trimming removed 9 bases from V and 1 base from J, with 21 bases in between. As DNA, the CDR3 is TGTGCCAGGGATGACCGGGACAAGAGAAGGAACACTGAAGCTTTCTTT. As protein: CARDDRDKRRNTEAFF.

The chain uses TRBV4-2 and TRBJ2-3, with D perhaps matching TRBD2 (6 bases). Germline CDR1 reads LGHNA; CDR2 reads YNFKEQ. V was shortened by 4 bases and J by 2 bases, with 16 bases between the two germline ends. CDR3 size: 16 residues. CDR3 DNA: TGTGCCAGCAGCCTAGGATGGGGGGAATTCACAGATACGCAGTATTTT. Protein sequence: CASSLGWGEFTDTQYF.

The rearrangement links TRBV5-4 to TRBJ1-2, with D perhaps TRBD1 (5 bases). V shed 0 bases and J shed 4 bases, with 13 bases lying between them. Germline CDR1 SGHNT, CDR2 YYREEE (reference sequence). The CDR3 contains 15 residues. CDR3 in DNA: TGTGCCAGCAGCTTGGGGCCAGGGACTCCCTATGGCTACACCTTC. This encodes CASSLGPGTPYGYTF.

V usage is TRBV5-1 and J usage is TRBJ2-1; TRBD2 matches at 7 bases. The junction had 9 bases not matched to a gene; V was cut back by 1 base and J by 8 bases. Germline loops: CDR1 SGHRS, CDR2 YFSETQ. This CDR3 has 15 residues. In nucleotides, the CDR3 is TGCGCCAGCAGCTTGTTGGTGGGAGGGCCGGATGAGCAGTTCTTC. This codes for CASSLLVGGPDEQFF.

The chain has TRBV7-9 and TRBJ1-6; perhaps TRBD1 as D (5 bases). V was trimmed by 5 bases and J by 4 bases, leaving 12 bases between them. The CDR3 runs to 15 residues. Germline V gene lookup returns CDR1 SEHNR and CDR2 FQNEAQ (reference sequence). The CDR3 bases are TGTGCCAGCAGCCCCCAGGGAACGTATAATTCACCCCTCCACTTT. This sequence encodes CASSPQGTYNSPLHF. The entire variable domain, with the rest obtained from reference TRBV7-9 and TRBJ1-6, is as follows: DTGVSQNPRHKITKRGQNVTFRCDPISEHNRLYWYRQTLGQGPEFLTYFQNEAQLEKSRLLSDRFSAERPKGSFSTLEIQRTEQGDSAMYLCASSPQGTYNSPLHFGNGTRLTVT.

This chain connects TRBV28 to TRBJ1-1, with D hard to call. Germline CDR1 reads MDHEN; CDR2 reads SYDVKM. The V end lost 5 bases, the J end lost 4 bases, and 23 bases lay between the germline ends. CDR3 size: 17 residues. As DNA, the CDR3 is TGTGCCAGCAGTACCGGACTCGGAAGGAAGGTAGGCACTGAAGCTTTCTTT. Amino acid sequence: CASSTGLGRKVGTEAFF.